Below, 20 T cell receptor beta chains from the same sample are listed, as sequenced in a study of OX40 agonist ivuxolimab in advanced cancers. Clones were sequenced by immunoSEQ multiplex PCR, and TCRdb holds only the in-frame ones, with some missing. Found here are tens of thousands of clones, 65% to 85% of them singletons; the top ten hold roughly 6.6%. The sequences come from CD4+ or CD8+ T cells sorted from blood, collected in a trial of the OX40 agonist ivuxolimab. All receptors derive from an adult with an advanced solid tumor such as melanoma, head and neck, liver or kidney cancer.

The J gene is TRBJ2-1, the V gene TRBV4-2; D is undetermined. The CDR3 spans 15 residues. Trimming removed 1 base from V and 1 base from J, with 8 bases in between. CDR1 LGHNA and CDR2 YNFKEQ come from the germline V gene. DNA of the CDR3: TGTGCCAGCAGCCAAGTAATAGGGTCCTACAATGAGCAGTTCTTC. This codes for CASSQVIGSYNEQFF.

The chain joins TRBV11-2 to TRBJ2-7; D remains unclear. Per germline, CDR1 SGHAT and CDR2 FQNNGV. Trimming removed 2 bases at V and 7 bases at J, with 12 bases between. This CDR3 has 13 amino acids. The CDR3: CASSLKRVEEQYF. The CDR3 coding sequence is TGTGCCAGCAGCTTAAAACGGGTCGAAGAGCAGTACTTC.

V usage is TRBV7-8 and J usage is TRBJ1-5, with TRBD1 identical over 8 bases. Germline assignment: CDR1 SGHVS and CDR2 FQNEAQ. V lost 3 bases, J lost 5 bases, and 3 bases stayed unmatched. The CDR3 has 14 residues. The CDR3: CASSFGTGDQPQHF. The DNA for the CDR3 is TGTGCCAGCAGCTTCGGGACAGGCGATCAGCCCCAGCATTTT.

This chain uses TRBV13 with TRBJ1-1, with D unresolved. Deletions cut 4 bases from V and 1 base from J, with 7 bases between. CDR3 length: 13 amino acids. Germline values: CDR1 PRHDT, CDR2 FYEKMQ (reference sequence). The CDR3 here is CASSYRQNTEAFF. CDR3 bases: TGTGCCAGCAGCTACCGACAGAACACTGAAGCTTTCTTT.

This clone was seen a single time. This chain links TRBV19 with TRBJ1-2; 10 nucleotides match TRBD1. This CDR3 comprises 13 residues. Looked up from germline, CDR1 is LNHDA and CDR2 is SQIVND (reference sequence). With 9 bases clipped from V and 6 bases from J, the junction kept 7 bases outside the gene matches. The CDR3 coding sequence is TGTGCCAGGGGGGGACAGGGGTTAAATGGCTACACCTTC. Translated: CARGGQGLNGYTF.

The chain employs TRBV4-1 and TRBJ1-4; TRBD1 aligns across 8 bases. Germline V gene sequence: CDR1 MGHRA, CDR2 YSYEKL. Losses at the gene ends were 5 bases for V and 6 bases for J; bases not matched to a gene: 5. The CDR3 sequence is 14 residues long. CDR3 DNA sequence: TGCGCCAGCAGCTCATACAGGGGGGATGAAAAACTGTTTTTT. Translating gives CASSSYRGDEKLFF.

The CDR3 bases are TGTGCCAGCTCACCGGATGGACGAAGTGAAAAACTGTTTTTT. It encodes CASSPDGRSEKLFF. V usage is TRBV18 and J usage is TRBJ1-4, with unresolved D. The V and J ends lost 3 bases and 7 bases respectively, with 12 bases between them. The CDR3 runs to 14 residues. The germline V gene encodes CDR1 KGHSH and CDR2 LQKENI.

The chain employs TRBV14 and TRBJ2-5; the match to TRBD2 covers 9 bases. The CDR3 totals 16 residues. V lost 0 bases, J lost 5 bases, and 7 bases stayed unmatched. Germline V CDR1 and CDR2: SGHDN, FVKESK. The CDR3 loop reads CASSQDRLAGMETQYF. CDR3 DNA: TGTGCCAGCAGCCAAGACCGGCTAGCGGGAATGGAGACCCAGTACTTC.

CDR3 DNA sequence: TGTGCCAGCCGGCGCGCCAGGGTTGCTGGCTACACCTTC. It encodes CASRRARVAGYTF. The rearrangement uses TRBV6-5 and TRBJ1-2; D perhaps matches TRBD1 (5 bases). Germline V CDR1 and CDR2: MNHEY, SVGAGI. V was pared by 8 bases and J by 7 bases, with 17 bases between. The CDR3 contains 13 residues.

The CDR3 loop reads CASSRYTQGASSGYTF. CDR3 sequence (DNA): TGCGCCAGCAGCCGCTACACACAGGGGGCTTCATCTGGCTACACCTTC. The V gene is TRBV5-1, the J gene TRBJ1-2; 9 bases are a match to TRBD1. Germline V gives CDR1 SGHRS, CDR2 YFSETQ. With V trimmed by 4 bases and J by 7 bases, 14 bases remained unmatched. The CDR3 runs to 16 residues.

The V gene is TRBV5-4, the J gene TRBJ2-7, with D perhaps TRBD1 (5 bases). Germline V gives CDR1 SGHNT, CDR2 YYREEE (reference sequence). The CDR3 totals 13 residues. V was cut by 0 bases and J by 7 bases, with 11 bases left in between. CDR3 in DNA: TGTGCCAGCAGCTTGGAAACAGGTGGGGAGCAGTACTTC. Translating gives CASSLETGGEQYF.

The rearrangement joins TRBV7-8 to TRBJ2-7; no firm D call. Germline values: CDR1 SGHVS, CDR2 FQNEAQ. The CDR3 is 12 residues long. V shed 2 bases and J shed 0 bases, with 2 bases lying between them. This chain's CDR3 is CASSLSSYEQYF. In nucleotides, the CDR3 is TGTGCCAGCAGCTTAAGCTCCTACGAGCAGTACTTC.

This clone was seen a single time. This chain uses TRBV5-1 with TRBJ2-1; no firm D call. The CDR3 loop spans 16 amino acids. Trimming took 1 base from V and 0 from J, leaving 11 bases between them. CDR1 and CDR2 from the germline V gene are SGHRS and YFSETQ. CDR3 in DNA: TGCGCCAGCAGCTTGAGGGATGACTTCTCCTACAATGAGCAGTTCTTC. Its protein product is CASSLRDDFSYNEQFF.

The chain carries TRBV5-1 and TRBJ2-3, with TRBD2 matching 9 bases. The CDR3 extends over 18 amino acids. The V gene end was trimmed by 0 bases and the J gene end by 0 bases; junction bases not matched to a gene: 8. In germline, CDR1 is SGHRS, CDR2 YFSETQ. As DNA, the CDR3 is TGCGCCAGCAGCTTGGCACGCATTAGCGGGGGTAGCACAGATACGCAGTATTTT. Translating it yields CASSLARISGGSTDTQYF.

The rearrangement joins TRBV10-2 to TRBJ2-1; 12 nucleotides line up with TRBD1. With V trimmed by 4 bases and J by 15 bases, 16 bases remained unmatched. Germline V lookup: CDR1 WSHSY, CDR2 SAAADI. This CDR3 has 16 residues. CDR3 amino acids: CASSALGTGGKWGMFF. The DNA of the CDR3 is TGCGCCAGCAGTGCGCTCGGGACAGGGGGCAAGTGGGGGATGTTCTTC.

This clone was picked up one time. The chain links TRBV27 to TRBJ1-5; unclear D gene. The germline gives CDR1 MNHEY, CDR2 SMNVEV (reference sequence). This CDR3 spans 19 amino acids. V lost 6 bases and J lost 0, with 24 bases in between. The CDR3 spells CASSRITGLTGPSNQPQHF. In nucleotides, the CDR3 is TGTGCCAGCAGCCGTATAACCGGGCTAACTGGCCCTAGCAATCAGCCCCAGCATTTT.

J is TRBJ1-6 and V is TRBV4-1; D is undetermined. The germline gives CDR1 MGHRA, CDR2 YSYEKL. V shed 7 bases and J shed 6 bases, with 16 bases lying between them. The length of the CDR3 is 15 residues. Here the CDR3 reads CASTPLGGFNSPLHF. The CDR3 bases are TGCGCCAGCACCCCCTTAGGTGGGTTTAATTCACCCCTCCACTTT.

The chain is built from TRBV27 and TRBJ2-7, with D unclear. This CDR3 has 17 amino acids. Germline values: CDR1 MNHEY, CDR2 SMNVEV (reference sequence). Trimming took off 0 bases at V and 0 bases at J, with 15 bases between the two ends. As DNA, the CDR3 is TGTGCCAGCAGTTTATCGAAGCACACAGCTAGCTCCTACGAGCAGTACTTC. Protein: CASSLSKHTASSYEQYF.

As DNA, the CDR3 is TGTGCCAGTAGGGCCGGGACCCAAGAGACCCAGTACTTC. Translating it yields CASRAGTQETQYF. This chain links TRBV19 with TRBJ2-5; possibly TRBD1 or TRBD2 for D (5 bases each). The CDR3 length is 13 residues. In germline, CDR1 is LNHDA, CDR2 SQIVND (reference sequence). The V gene lost 6 bases and the J gene lost 1 base, with 9 bases spanning the gap.

The rearrangement links TRBV5-1 to TRBJ2-3; 7 nucleotides agree with TRBD2. There are 17 residues in the CDR3. V shed 4 bases, J shed 2 bases, and the junction held 13 bases outside the gene matches. The V gene's germline CDR1 is SGHRS and CDR2 YFSETQ. The CDR3 DNA follows: TGCGCCAGCAGCGGGAGGCAGGGAGGGTCTCCCACAGATACGCAGTATTTT. Its protein product is CASSGRQGGSPTDTQYF.